One sample yielded the 17 T cell receptor beta chains listed below, sequenced in a study of cytomegalovirus exposure and HLA in healthy donors. Researchers ran the PCR with 60 Vbeta and 13 Jbeta primers. The protocol was immunoSEQ multiplex PCR, while the TCRdb copy is restricted to in-frame clones and leaves out a portion. The table shows about 160,000 clones, with roughly 80% occurring only once. Sequenced material: PBMCs. The receptor source for this set is a human donor in good health.

The rearrangement joins TRBV7-6 to TRBJ2-3, with a weak D call TRBD2 (6 bases). Trimming pared 4 bases from V and 3 bases from J, leaving 17 bases between. From germline, CDR1 is SGHVS and CDR2 FNYEAQ. The CDR3 is made up of 16 amino acids. The CDR3 nucleotides read TGTGCCAGCAGCTCCTTTTACGGGCGGGGTACAGATACGCAGTATTTT. Protein sequence: CASSSFYGRGTDTQYF. Combining the CDR3 with reference TRBV7-6 and TRBJ2-3 gives the whole variable domain GAGVSQSPRYKVTKRGQDVALRCDPISGHVSLYWYRQALGQGPEFLTYFNYEAQQDKSGLPNDRFSAERPEGSISTLTIQRTEQRDSAMYRCASSSFYGRGTDTQYFGPGTRLTVL.

This clone has a handful of counts. The chain links TRBV12-5 to TRBJ2-1, with D hard to call. Trimming took 1 base from V and 3 from J, leaving 7 bases between them. This CDR3 is built from 14 residues. The germline CDR1 and CDR2 sequences are LGHNT and FRNRAP. The CDR3 spells CASGLDYRYNEQFF. CDR3 nucleotide sequence: TGTGCTAGTGGTTTGGACTATCGCTACAATGAGCAGTTCTTC.

This rearrangement joins TRBV9 to TRBJ2-2; D gene unclear. Germline assignment: CDR1 SGDLS and CDR2 YYNGEE. The CDR3 runs to 12 residues. Trimming shortened V by 0 bases and J by 8 bases, and 5 bases separated the two germline ends. CDR3 DNA: TGTGCCAGCAGCGTAGATGAGGGGGAGCTGTTTTTT. It is translated as CASSVDEGELFF. Filled out from reference TRBV9 and TRBJ2-2, the complete variable domain reads DSGVTQTPKHLITATGQRVTLRCSPRSGDLSVYWYQQSLDQGLQFLIQYYNGEERAKGNILERFSAQQFPDLHSELNLSSLELGDSALYFCASSVDEGELFFGEGSRLTVL.

J is TRBJ1-5 and V is TRBV28; 9 bases map to TRBD1. V lost 7 bases, J lost 7 bases, and 11 bases stayed unmatched. This CDR3 is 15 amino acids long. Germline V gives CDR1 MDHEN, CDR2 SYDVKM. CDR3 DNA: TGTGCCAGCATCGACCACAGGGGGCGAGGGCAGCCCCAGCATTTT. Its protein is CASIDHRGRGQPQHF.

The genes are TRBV28 and TRBJ2-7, with unresolved D. This CDR3 is built from 14 residues. The ends were cut back, 2 bases at V and 0 bases at J, with 8 bases in the middle. The V gene's germline CDR1 is MDHEN and CDR2 SYDVKM. CDR3 sequence: CASSLGPISYEQYF. CDR3 in DNA: TGTGCCAGCAGTTTAGGCCCGATCTCCTACGAGCAGTACTTC.

V gene TRBV7-8 combines with J gene TRBJ2-1; 7 bases match TRBD1. The CDR3 consists of 15 residues. J lost 0 bases, V lost 5 bases, and 4 bases had no gene match. CDR1 is SGHVS, CDR2 FQNEAQ, per germline. Written as DNA, the CDR3 is TGTGCCAGCAGCGTGACAGGGAGCTCCTACAATGAGCAGTTCTTC. It translates to CASSVTGSSYNEQFF.

The V and J genes are TRBV14 and TRBJ1-6, with D maybe TRBD1 (5 bases). Trimming removed 4 bases at V and 6 bases at J, with 10 bases between. In germline, CDR1 is SGHDN, CDR2 FVKESK. The CDR3 contains 14 residues. The CDR3 region is CASSPRGTNSPLHF. CDR3 coding DNA: TGTGCCAGCAGCCCACGGGGGACTAATTCACCCCTCCACTTT.

The gene calls are TRBV5-1 and TRBJ2-7, with a tentative D call TRBD1 (5 bases). Per germline, CDR1 SGHRS and CDR2 YFSETQ. This CDR3 comprises 15 residues. V dropped 0 bases and J dropped 2 bases, with 12 bases sitting between them. DNA of the CDR3: TGCGCCAGCAGCTTGGAATGGGGCCCCCCCTACGAGCAGTACTTC. Protein: CASSLEWGPPYEQYF.

The CDR3 protein is CASTVWTGESTEAFF. DNA of the CDR3: TGTGCCAGCACAGTTTGGACAGGGGAAAGCACTGAAGCTTTCTTT. The genes are TRBV6-5 and TRBJ1-1; 9 bases fit TRBD1. The CDR3 runs 15 residues. V was clipped by 7 bases and J by 4 bases; unmatched bases: 10. Germline V lookup: CDR1 MNHEY, CDR2 SVGAGI.

This clone has only a few counts. The CDR3 sequence: CASSFPGQGMGNEKLFF. CDR3 coding DNA: TGTGCCAGTAGTTTCCCGGGACAGGGAATGGGTAATGAAAAACTGTTTTTT. This rearrangement joins TRBV19 to TRBJ1-4; TRBD1 matches 9 bases. The CDR3 covers 17 residues. Germline CDR1 is LNHDA and CDR2 is SQIVND (reference sequence). J was trimmed by 4 bases and V by 5 bases; bases with no gene match: 11. The variable domain in full, completed from reference TRBV19 and TRBJ1-4, reads DGGITQSPKYLFRKEGQNVTLSCEQNLNHDAMYWYRQDPGQGLRLIYYSQIVNDFQKGDIAEGYSVSREKKESFPLTVTSAQKNPTAFYLCASSFPGQGMGNEKLFFGSGTQLSVL.

V and J are TRBV5-1 and TRBJ2-5; D ambiguous. Trimming left V 5 bases short and J 5 bases short, with 13 bases between. Looked up from germline, CDR1 is SGHRS and CDR2 is YFSETQ. CDR3 length equals 13 residues. In nucleotides, the CDR3 is TGCGCCAGCAGGGAGACCGGCCCCGAGACCCAGTACTTC. It translates to CASRETGPETQYF.

The chain employs TRBV7-2 and TRBJ1-1, with a tentative D call TRBD1 (6 bases). V lost 4 bases, J lost 5 bases, and 17 bases lay in between. The CDR3 length is 15 residues. The germline V gene encodes CDR1 SGHTA and CDR2 FQGNSA. CDR3: CASSSSTGEITEAFF. For the CDR3, the DNA is TGTGCCAGCAGCTCATCGACAGGCGAGATTACTGAAGCTTTCTTT.

This clone has just one count. The genes are TRBV7-8 and TRBJ2-7, with 9 bases aligning to TRBD2. The CDR3 contains 15 residues. Trimming took 3 bases from V and 7 from J; bases not matched to a gene: 10. Germline V gene data show CDR1 as SGHVS and CDR2 as FQNEAQ. CDR3 in DNA: TGTGCCAGCAGCTTTGGCGGGAGGGGTTCAGGGGAGCAGTACTTC. The encoded protein is CASSFGGRGSGEQYF.

The gene calls are TRBV6-1 and TRBJ1-1; D might be TRBD1 (5 bases). This CDR3 is built from 16 residues. The V end lost 2 bases, the J end lost 6 bases, and 19 bases lay between the germline ends. The V gene's germline CDR1 is MNHNS and CDR2 SASEGT. This chain's CDR3 is CASSELAAGLSSEAFF. CDR3 nucleotide sequence: TGTGCCAGCAGTGAATTGGCGGCGGGGCTTAGTTCTGAAGCTTTCTTT.

Only a few counts were recorded for this clone. This sequence joins TRBV19 and TRBJ1-2, with unresolved D. Germline lookup yields CDR1 LNHDA and CDR2 SQIVND (reference sequence). V was shortened by 7 bases and J by 5 bases, with 20 bases between the two germline ends. CDR3 length equals 15 residues. Written as DNA, the CDR3 is TGTGCCAGTACCGCCCCGGGTCGGGGATATTATGGCTACACCTTC. It codes for CASTAPGRGYYGYTF. The full variable domain, rest sourced from reference TRBV19 and TRBJ1-2, is DGGITQSPKYLFRKEGQNVTLSCEQNLNHDAMYWYRQDPGQGLRLIYYSQIVNDFQKGDIAEGYSVSREKKESFPLTVTSAQKNPTAFYLCASTAPGRGYYGYTFGSGTRLTVV.

In its sample, this clone was seen a few times. This rearrangement joins TRBV7-9 to TRBJ1-2; 9 nucleotides line up with TRBD1. CDR3 length: 16 residues. The germline gives CDR1 SEHNR, CDR2 FQNEAQ (reference sequence). J gave up 8 bases and V 3 bases, and 13 bases lay outside the gene matches. Here the CDR3 DNA reads TGTGCCAGCAGCTTTAAAACAGGGGGCCCAGGGACCGGCTACACCTTC. Translation: CASSFKTGGPGTGYTF.

V usage is TRBV18 and J usage is TRBJ2-7; tentative D call: TRBD2 (7 bases). CDR3 length: 13 amino acids. Trimming took 5 bases from V and 4 from J, leaving 12 bases between them. Germline V gene data show CDR1 as KGHSH and CDR2 as LQKENI. In nucleotides, the CDR3 is TGTGCCAGCTCAACGGAGGGGGGGTACGAGCAGTACTTC. It specifies CASSTEGGYEQYF.